Below, 22 T cell receptor beta chains from the same sample are listed, as sequenced in a study of blood T cell repertoires in COVID-19. Some clones are missing from TCRdb's copy, which holds only in-frame ones; the method was immunoSEQ multiplex PCR. The sample has roughly 340,000 clones, roughly 90% seen once. The sample taken for sequencing was peripheral blood. All receptors derive from a woman aged 70 to 79 with COVID-19, enrolled during active disease.

This chain joins TRBV28 and TRBJ1-1; no definite D call. The germline gives CDR1 MDHEN, CDR2 SYDVKM. Between the trimmed V and J ends, which lost 3 bases and 1 base, there was a span of 9 bases. The CDR3 totals 14 residues. CDR3 bases: TGTGCCAGCAGTTTGGGCTGGGCGAACACTGAAGCTTTCTTT. Encoded protein: CASSLGWANTEAFF.

The chain employs TRBV19 and TRBJ1-1; TRBD1 agrees at 8 bases. The CDR3 sequence is 14 residues long. CDR1 and CDR2 from the germline V gene are LNHDA and SQIVND (reference sequence). Unmatched junction bases numbered 9, after V lost 8 bases and J lost 4 bases. The CDR3 DNA reads TGTGCCAGTTCAGACAGGGGTCGGAGCACTGAAGCTTTCTTT. Its translation is CASSDRGRSTEAFF.

The V and J genes are TRBV10-2 and TRBJ2-2, with TRBD1 as a possible D gene (7 bases). The V and J ends lost 4 bases and 5 bases respectively, with 14 bases between them. CDR3 length: 15 residues. CDR1 is WSHSY and CDR2 is SAAADI in the germline V gene. The CDR3: CASSGRQGGTGELFF. As DNA, the CDR3 is TGCGCCAGCAGTGGGCGACAGGGAGGAACCGGGGAGCTGTTTTTT.

The chain is built from TRBV2 and TRBJ1-5; D possibly corresponds to TRBD1 (6 bases). The CDR3 is made up of 15 amino acids. Germline V lookup: CDR1 SNHLY, CDR2 FYNNEI. Trimming stripped 6 bases from V and 4 bases from J, with 16 bases between. In DNA form, the CDR3 reads TGTGCCAGCAGGAAACAGGGAGGGATAAATCAGCCCCAGCATTTT. It yields the protein CASRKQGGINQPQHF.

This sequence joins TRBV7-2 and TRBJ1-2; D perhaps matches TRBD1 (6 bases). The CDR3 is 14 amino acids. Trimming removed 1 base from V and 8 bases from J, with 14 bases in between. From germline, CDR1 is SGHTA and CDR2 FQGNSA. Here the CDR3 reads CASSLGGGAPGYTF. As DNA, the CDR3 is TGTGCCAGCAGCTTAGGAGGGGGGGCTCCGGGCTACACCTTC.

The V and J genes are TRBV24-1 and TRBJ2-3; D unresolved. This CDR3 has 11 residues. Germline CDR1 is KGHDR and CDR2 is SFDVKD. V was trimmed by 9 bases and J by 5 bases, leaving 8 bases between them. In nucleotides, the CDR3 is TGTGCCACCCAAGAGGTAGATACGCAGTATTTT. Residues: CATQEVDTQYF.

This rearrangement joins TRBV5-1 to TRBJ1-1; tentatively, D is TRBD1 (5 bases). Germline CDR1 SGHRS, CDR2 YFSETQ. The CDR3 has 16 amino acids. Trimming pared 1 base from V and 0 bases from J, leaving 13 bases between. The CDR3 region is CASSLSQGKMNTEAFF. The CDR3 nucleotides are TGCGCCAGCAGCTTGTCTCAGGGAAAAATGAACACTGAAGCTTTCTTT. The full variable domain, rest sourced from reference TRBV5-1 and TRBJ1-1, is KAGVTQTPRYLIKTRGQQVTLSCSPISGHRSVSWYQQTPGQGLQFLFEYFSETQRNKGNFPGRFSGRQFSNSRSEMNVSTLELGDSALYLCASSLSQGKMNTEAFFGQGTRLTVV.

The V call is TRBV14, the J call TRBJ2-3; 11 nucleotides match TRBD2. V lost 2 bases, J lost 2 bases, and 6 bases stayed unmatched. CDR3 length equals 17 residues. Germline CDR1 reads SGHDN; CDR2 reads FVKESK. CDR3 in DNA: TGTGCCAGCAGCCAAATTACTAGCGGGAGTTCCACAGATACGCAGTATTTT. Translating it yields CASSQITSGSSTDTQYF.

This clone was observed a single time. The rearrangement joins TRBV5-1 to TRBJ2-1; 12 nucleotides line up with TRBD2. The CDR3 contains 17 residues. The V segment lost 1 base and the J segment 9 bases; nucleotides outside the gene matches: 11. Germline V gives CDR1 SGHRS, CDR2 YFSETQ. CDR3 in amino acids: CASSLTLAGGRGSEQFF. The CDR3 region has the DNA TGCGCCAGCAGCTTGACGCTAGCGGGGGGGCGAGGGAGTGAGCAGTTCTTC. Full variable domain (remainder filled in from reference TRBV5-1 and TRBJ2-1): KAGVTQTPRYLIKTRGQQVTLSCSPISGHRSVSWYQQTPGQGLQFLFEYFSETQRNKGNFPGRFSGRQFSNSRSEMNVSTLELGDSALYLCASSLTLAGGRGSEQFFGPGTRLTVL.

This chain links TRBV12-5 with TRBJ2-1; D is possibly TRBD2 (5 bases). Germline loops: CDR1 LGHNT, CDR2 FRNRAP. Trimming took off 5 bases at V and 1 base at J, with 18 bases between the two ends. The CDR3 loop spans 17 amino acids. CDR3 nucleotide sequence: TGTGCTAGTGGTATGGGGTCCGGCAGCGGATCCTACAATGAGCAGTTCTTC. Residues: CASGMGSGSGSYNEQFF.

This clone was seen just once. The chain couples TRBV5-8 to TRBJ2-3; maybe TRBD1 (6 bases). CDR1 SGHTS and CDR2 YDEGEE come from the germline V gene. The CDR3 runs to 12 residues. Trimming removed 5 bases from V and 7 bases from J, with 11 bases in between. DNA of the CDR3: TGTGCCAGCAGGCCACAGGGTAATACGCAGTATTTT. Its protein is CASRPQGNTQYF.

The gene calls are TRBV6-2 or TRBV6-3 and TRBJ1-5; 7 bases are a match to TRBD1. The CDR3 has 15 amino acids. Germline CDR1 is MNHEY and CDR2 is SVGEGT. Trimming took 4 bases from V and 3 from J; bases not matched to a gene: 6. In DNA form, the CDR3 reads TGTGCCAGCAGTTCTCCCGGACAGGTCAATCAGCCCCAGCATTTT. Translated: CASSSPGQVNQPQHF.

This chain joins TRBV20-1 and TRBJ1-1; D is unclear. V lost 5 bases to trimming and J lost 7 bases, with 11 bases between them. The CDR3 covers 11 residues. The germline V gene encodes CDR1 DFQATT and CDR2 SNEGSKA (reference sequence). The CDR3 nucleotides are TGCAGTGCTCCCCGACAAGGTGAAGCTTTCTTT. It yields the protein CSAPRQGEAFF.

V usage is TRBV30 and J usage is TRBJ1-5; D not resolved. Germline lookup yields CDR1 GTSNPN and CDR2 SVGIG (reference sequence). The CDR3 is 15 amino acids. V lost 3 bases and J 5 bases, leaving 17 bases between the germline ends. CDR3 residues: CAWSPMEGWDQPQHF. CDR3 coding DNA: TGTGCCTGGAGCCCCATGGAGGGTTGGGATCAGCCCCAGCATTTT.

The chain uses TRBV27 and TRBJ1-1; 10 nucleotides agree with TRBD1. V lost 5 bases and J lost 4; bases outside the gene matches: 4. The CDR3 runs to 14 residues. Germline lookup yields CDR1 MNHEY and CDR2 SMNVEV (reference sequence). The CDR3 region has the DNA TGTGCCAGCAGTCAACGGACAGGGGGCACTGAAGCTTTCTTT. It yields the protein CASSQRTGGTEAFF.

The chain recombines TRBV19 with TRBJ2-7; 10 bases match TRBD1. V lost 4 bases and J lost 4; bases outside the gene matches: 7. Germline CDR1 reads LNHDA; CDR2 reads SQIVND (reference sequence). The CDR3 covers 15 residues. CDR3: CASSTRTGGGYEQYF. The CDR3 DNA reads as TGTGCCAGTAGTACCAGGACAGGGGGAGGTTACGAGCAGTACTTC. Looking up the rest from reference TRBV19 and TRBJ2-7 gives the full variable domain: DGGITQSPKYLFRKEGQNVTLSCEQNLNHDAMYWYRQDPGQGLRLIYYSQIVNDFQKGDIAEGYSVSREKKESFPLTVTSAQKNPTAFYLCASSTRTGGGYEQYFGPGTRLTVT.

The chain joins TRBV27 to TRBJ2-1, with D tentatively TRBD2 (6 bases). The CDR3 is 15 residues long. Trimming left V 6 bases short and J 6 bases short, with 18 bases between. Looked up from germline, CDR1 is MNHEY and CDR2 is SMNVEV (reference sequence). CDR3 region: CASSSQSWGVNEQFF. As DNA, the CDR3 is TGTGCCAGCAGCTCCCAATCATGGGGGGTCAATGAGCAGTTCTTC.

The gene calls are TRBV27 and TRBJ1-5; D remains ambiguous. The V end lost 6 bases, the J end lost 2 bases, and 17 bases lay between the germline ends. The CDR3 covers 16 residues. Germline CDR1 reads MNHEY; CDR2 reads SMNVEV (reference sequence). The CDR3 bases are TGTGCCAGCAGCACCGCCCGGGAGTGGGGCAATCAGCCCCAGCATTTT. Translated, it gives CASSTAREWGNQPQHF.

This chain links TRBV5-6 with TRBJ1-6; 9 positions agree with TRBD1. The germline CDR1 and CDR2 sequences are SGHDT and YYEEEE. The CDR3 contains 15 residues. V lost 4 bases and J lost 13; bases outside the gene matches: 12. Written as DNA, the CDR3 is TGTGCCAGCAGCAGCCGGGACAGGGCCCCGGGCCCCCTCCACTTT. Translation: CASSSRDRAPGPLHF.

The chain combines TRBV5-1 with TRBJ2-5; D is ambiguous. CDR3 length: 14 residues. From germline, CDR1 is SGHRS and CDR2 YFSETQ. Deletions cut 3 bases from V and 5 bases from J, with 14 bases between. The CDR3 DNA reads TGCGCCAGCAGCTCGTCTTTTAGTACCGAGACCCAGTACTTC. Translation gives CASSSSFSTETQYF.

The chain is built from TRBV10-3 and TRBJ1-2, with 7 bases identical to TRBD1. Losses at the gene ends were 3 bases for V and 8 bases for J; bases not matched to a gene: 9. CDR3 length: 14 amino acids. Germline V CDR1 and CDR2: ENHRY, SYGVKD. The CDR3 spells CAISDPSDRMGYTF. DNA for the CDR3: TGTGCCATCAGTGACCCATCGGACAGGATGGGCTACACCTTC.

The chain carries TRBV6-5 and TRBJ2-3; 10 bases map to TRBD2. This CDR3 contains 14 residues. From germline, CDR1 is MNHEY and CDR2 SVGAGI. The V and J ends lost 4 bases and 6 bases, in that order; junction bases with no gene match: 4. CDR3 bases: TGTGCCAGCAGTTCTACTAGCGGGGTGGATACGCAGTATTTT. It is translated as CASSSTSGVDTQYF.